This entry is about one T cell receptor (beta chain). Possible read error: a much larger clone is one base away. CDR3 size: 12 residues. Germline CDR1 SGHRS, CDR2 YFSETQ. After removal of 4 bases from V and 12 bases from J, the junction contained 9 bases not matched to a gene. With a J-beta primer mix and a sample-barcoded 5' primer, a second PCR ran roughly 6 to 11 cycles. Each cDNA molecule was tagged by a template-switch adaptor with 12 random nucleotides. TCRdb processed the 5' RACE reads anew with MiXCR; each CDR3 protein has one entry. This sample has some 670,000 distinct CDR3 sequences, with 40% to 65% found just once. The data derive from a study of blood T cells in healthy people across ages.

The sequenced sample consisted of blood. V gene TRBV5-1 combines with J gene TRBJ2-5; 7 bases match TRBD1. This sequence was found in a woman aged 80 or over in good health. The CDR3 sequence: CASSPDRDREYF. CDR3 DNA sequence: TGCGCCAGCAGCCCGGACCGGGACAGAGAGTACTTC. The full variable domain, completed using reference TRBV5-1 and TRBJ2-5, is KAGVTQTPRYLIKTRGQQVTLSCSPISGHRSVSWYQQTPGQGLQFLFEYFSETQRNKGNFPGRFSGRQFSNSRSEMNVSTLELGDSALYLCASSPDRDREYFGPGTRLLVL.